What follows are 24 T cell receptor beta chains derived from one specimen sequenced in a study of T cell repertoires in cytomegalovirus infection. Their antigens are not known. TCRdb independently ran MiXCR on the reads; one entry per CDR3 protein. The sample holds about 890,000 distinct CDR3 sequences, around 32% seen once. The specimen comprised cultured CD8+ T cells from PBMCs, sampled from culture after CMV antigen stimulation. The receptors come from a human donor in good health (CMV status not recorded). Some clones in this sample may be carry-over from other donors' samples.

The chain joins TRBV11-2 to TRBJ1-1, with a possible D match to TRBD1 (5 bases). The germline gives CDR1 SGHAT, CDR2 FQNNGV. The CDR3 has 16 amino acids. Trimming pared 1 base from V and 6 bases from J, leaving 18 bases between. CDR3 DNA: TGTGCCAGCAGCTTAGGGCGCGGAGGGGTTATGGCTGAAGCTTTCTTT. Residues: CASSLGRGGVMAEAFF.

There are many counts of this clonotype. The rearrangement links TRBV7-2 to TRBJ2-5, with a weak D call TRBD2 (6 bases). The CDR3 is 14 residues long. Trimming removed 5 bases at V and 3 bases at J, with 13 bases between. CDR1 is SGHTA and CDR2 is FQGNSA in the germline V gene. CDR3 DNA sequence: TGTGCCAGCAGCCTTGAGACGGGAGAAGAGACCCAGTACTTC. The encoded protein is CASSLETGEETQYF.

CDR3 sequence (DNA): TGTGCCAGCAGCCAAGAGGAGGGGAAGATGAACTATGGCTACACCTTC. Residues: CASSQEEGKMNYGYTF. The chain carries TRBV14 and TRBJ1-2, with D perhaps matching TRBD1 (5 bases). There are 16 residues in the CDR3. Germline loops: CDR1 SGHDN, CDR2 FVKESK. V lost 0 bases and J 2 bases, leaving 13 bases between the germline ends.

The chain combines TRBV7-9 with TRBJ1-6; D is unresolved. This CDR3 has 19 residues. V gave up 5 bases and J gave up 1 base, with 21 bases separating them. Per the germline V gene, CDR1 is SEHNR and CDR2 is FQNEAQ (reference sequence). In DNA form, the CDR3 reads TGTGCCAGCAGCCTAGGACCCCACGAAAGGCGGTCCTATAATTCACCCCTCCACTTT. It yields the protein CASSLGPHERRSYNSPLHF. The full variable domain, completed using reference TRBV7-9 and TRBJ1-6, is DTGVSQNPRHKITKRGQNVTFRCDPISEHNRLYWYRQTLGQGPEFLTYFQNEAQLEKSRLLSDRFSAERPKGSFSTLEIQRTEQGDSAMYLCASSLGPHERRSYNSPLHFGNGTRLTVT.

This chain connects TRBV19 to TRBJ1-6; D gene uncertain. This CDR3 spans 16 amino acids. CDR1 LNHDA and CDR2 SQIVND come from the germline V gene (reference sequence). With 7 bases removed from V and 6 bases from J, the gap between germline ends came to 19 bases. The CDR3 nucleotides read TGTGCCAGTAACCCGCGGGTGGGAAGTGGTAATTCACCCCTCCACTTT. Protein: CASNPRVGSGNSPLHF.

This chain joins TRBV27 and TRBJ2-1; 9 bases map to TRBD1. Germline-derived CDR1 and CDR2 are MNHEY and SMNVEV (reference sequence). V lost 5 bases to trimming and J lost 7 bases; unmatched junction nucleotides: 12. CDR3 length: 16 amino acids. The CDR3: CASSPTDRGPTNEQFF. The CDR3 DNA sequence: TGTGCCAGCAGTCCCACGGACAGGGGCCCAACAAATGAGCAGTTCTTC.

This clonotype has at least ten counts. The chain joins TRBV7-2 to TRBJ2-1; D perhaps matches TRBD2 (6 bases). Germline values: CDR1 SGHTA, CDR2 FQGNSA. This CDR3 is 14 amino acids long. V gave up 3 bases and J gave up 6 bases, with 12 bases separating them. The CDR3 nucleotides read TGTGCCAGCAGCTTGAGTAGCGGATTCAATGAGCAGTTCTTC. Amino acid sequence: CASSLSSGFNEQFF.

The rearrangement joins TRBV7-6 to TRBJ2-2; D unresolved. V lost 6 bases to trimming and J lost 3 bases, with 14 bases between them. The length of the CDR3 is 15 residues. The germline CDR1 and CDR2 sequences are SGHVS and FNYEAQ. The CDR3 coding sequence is TGTGCCAGCAGTTCAACCGGACCCGACACCGGGGAGCTGTTTTTT. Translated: CASSSTGPDTGELFF.

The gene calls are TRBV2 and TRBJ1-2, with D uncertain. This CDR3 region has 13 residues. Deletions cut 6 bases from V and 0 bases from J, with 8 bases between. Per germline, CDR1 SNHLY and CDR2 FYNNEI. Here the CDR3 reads CASRGRTNYGYTF. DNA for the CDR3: TGTGCCAGCAGGGGCAGGACTAACTATGGCTACACCTTC.

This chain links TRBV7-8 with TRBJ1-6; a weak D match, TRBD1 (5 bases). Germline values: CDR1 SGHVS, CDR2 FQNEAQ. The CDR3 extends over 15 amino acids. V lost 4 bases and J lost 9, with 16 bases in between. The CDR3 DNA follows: TGTGCCAGCAGCTCCGGGGGGGAGGACGCTTCACCCCTCCACTTT. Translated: CASSSGGEDASPLHF.

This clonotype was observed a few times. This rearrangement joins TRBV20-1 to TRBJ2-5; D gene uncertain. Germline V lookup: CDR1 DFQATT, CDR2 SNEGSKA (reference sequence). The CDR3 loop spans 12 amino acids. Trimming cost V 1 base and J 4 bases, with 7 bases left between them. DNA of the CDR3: TGCAGTGCTAGAGGTTTGGGAGAGACCCAGTACTTC. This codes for CSARGLGETQYF.

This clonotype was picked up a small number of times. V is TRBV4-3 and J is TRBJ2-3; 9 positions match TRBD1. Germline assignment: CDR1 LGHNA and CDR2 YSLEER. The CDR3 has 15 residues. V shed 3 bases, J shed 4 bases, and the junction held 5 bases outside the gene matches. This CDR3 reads CASSHLGQGPDTQYF. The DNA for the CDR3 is TGCGCCAGCAGCCACTTAGGACAGGGGCCAGATACGCAGTATTTT.

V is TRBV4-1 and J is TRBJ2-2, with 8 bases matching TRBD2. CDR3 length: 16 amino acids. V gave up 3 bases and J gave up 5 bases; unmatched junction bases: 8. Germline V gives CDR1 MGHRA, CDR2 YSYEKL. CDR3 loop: CASSQFAAGDTGELFF. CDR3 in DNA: TGCGCCAGCAGCCAGTTTGCAGCGGGGGATACCGGGGAGCTGTTTTTT.

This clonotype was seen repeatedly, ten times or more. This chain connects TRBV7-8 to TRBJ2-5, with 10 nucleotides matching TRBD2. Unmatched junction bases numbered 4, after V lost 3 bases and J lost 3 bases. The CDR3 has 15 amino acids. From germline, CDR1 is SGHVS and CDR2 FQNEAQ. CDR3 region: CASSFPGTSEETQYF. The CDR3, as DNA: TGTGCCAGCAGCTTTCCCGGGACTAGCGAAGAGACCCAGTACTTC.

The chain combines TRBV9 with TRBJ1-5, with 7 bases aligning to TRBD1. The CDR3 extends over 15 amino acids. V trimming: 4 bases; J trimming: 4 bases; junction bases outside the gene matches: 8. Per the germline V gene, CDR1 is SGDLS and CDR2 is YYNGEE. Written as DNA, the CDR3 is TGTGCCAGCAGCTCGTCGGACAGGAGGAATCAGCCCCAGCATTTT. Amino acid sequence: CASSSSDRRNQPQHF.

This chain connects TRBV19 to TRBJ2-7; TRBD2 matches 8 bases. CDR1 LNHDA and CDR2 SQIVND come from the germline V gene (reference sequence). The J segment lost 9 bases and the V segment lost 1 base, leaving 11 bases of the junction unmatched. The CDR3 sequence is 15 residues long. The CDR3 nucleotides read TGTGCCAGTAGTATAGCCCGGGGGGGCGGCGGCGGGCAGTACTTC. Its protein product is CASSIARGGGGGQYF.

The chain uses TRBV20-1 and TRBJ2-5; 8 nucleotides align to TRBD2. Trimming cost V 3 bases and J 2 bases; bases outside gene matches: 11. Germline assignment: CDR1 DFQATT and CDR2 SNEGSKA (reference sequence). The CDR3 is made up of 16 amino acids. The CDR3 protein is CSARRQRGHLQETQYF. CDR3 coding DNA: TGCAGTGCTAGGCGCCAGCGGGGGCATCTGCAAGAGACCCAGTACTTC.

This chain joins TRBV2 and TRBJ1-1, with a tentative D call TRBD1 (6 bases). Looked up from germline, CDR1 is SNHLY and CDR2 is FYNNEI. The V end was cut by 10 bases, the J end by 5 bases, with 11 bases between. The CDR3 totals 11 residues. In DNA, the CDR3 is TGTGCCATAGATAGGGGGACTGAAGCTTTCTTT. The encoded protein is CAIDRGTEAFF.

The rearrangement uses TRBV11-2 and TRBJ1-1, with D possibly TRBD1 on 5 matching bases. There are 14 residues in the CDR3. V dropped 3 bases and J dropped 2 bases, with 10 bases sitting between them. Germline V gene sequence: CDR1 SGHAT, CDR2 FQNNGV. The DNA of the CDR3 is TGTGCCAGCAGCTTTGAGGGGCTAAACACTGAAGCTTTCTTT. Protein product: CASSFEGLNTEAFF.

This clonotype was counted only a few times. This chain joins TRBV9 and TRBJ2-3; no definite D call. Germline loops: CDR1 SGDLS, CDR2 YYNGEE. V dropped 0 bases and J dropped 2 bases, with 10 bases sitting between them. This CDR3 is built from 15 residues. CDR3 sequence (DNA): TGTGCCAGCAGCGTAGAGGGCAGCATCACAGATACGCAGTATTTT. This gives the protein CASSVEGSITDTQYF.

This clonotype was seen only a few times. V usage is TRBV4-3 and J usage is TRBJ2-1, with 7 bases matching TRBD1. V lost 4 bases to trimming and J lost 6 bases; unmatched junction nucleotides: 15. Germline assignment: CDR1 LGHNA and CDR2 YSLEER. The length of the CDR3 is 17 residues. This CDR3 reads CASSLKPPGGFGNEQFF. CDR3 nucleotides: TGCGCCAGCAGCCTCAAACCCCCAGGGGGTTTCGGCAATGAGCAGTTCTTC.

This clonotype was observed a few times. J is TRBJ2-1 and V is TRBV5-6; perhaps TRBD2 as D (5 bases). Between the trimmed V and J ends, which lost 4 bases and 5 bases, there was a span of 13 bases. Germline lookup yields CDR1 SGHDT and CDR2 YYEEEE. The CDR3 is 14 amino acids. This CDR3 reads CASSPERQNNEQFF. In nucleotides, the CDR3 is TGTGCCAGCAGCCCAGAGCGGCAGAACAATGAGCAGTTCTTC. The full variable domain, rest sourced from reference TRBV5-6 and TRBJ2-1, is DAGVTQSPTHLIKTRGQQVTLRCSPKSGHDTVSWYQQALGQGPQFIFQYYEEEERQRGNFPDRFSGHQFPNYSSELNVNALLLGDSALYLCASSPERQNNEQFFGPGTRLTVL.

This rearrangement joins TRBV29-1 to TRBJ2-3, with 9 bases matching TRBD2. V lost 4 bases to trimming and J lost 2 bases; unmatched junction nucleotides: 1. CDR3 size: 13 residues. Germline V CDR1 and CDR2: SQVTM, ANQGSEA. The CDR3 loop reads CSVGLAVTDTQYF. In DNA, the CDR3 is TGCAGCGTTGGACTAGCGGTCACAGATACGCAGTATTTT.

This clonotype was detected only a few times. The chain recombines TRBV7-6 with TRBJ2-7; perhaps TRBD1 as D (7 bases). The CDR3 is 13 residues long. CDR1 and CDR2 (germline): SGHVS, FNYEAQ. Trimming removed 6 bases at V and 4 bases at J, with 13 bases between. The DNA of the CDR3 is TGTGCCAGCAGGGAGGGACAGTCATACGAGCAGTACTTC. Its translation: CASREGQSYEQYF. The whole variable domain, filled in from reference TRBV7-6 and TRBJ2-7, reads GAGVSQSPRYKVTKRGQDVALRCDPISGHVSLYWYRQALGQGPEFLTYFNYEAQQDKSGLPNDRFSAERPEGSISTLTIQRTEQRDSAMYRCASREGQSYEQYFGPGTRLTVT.